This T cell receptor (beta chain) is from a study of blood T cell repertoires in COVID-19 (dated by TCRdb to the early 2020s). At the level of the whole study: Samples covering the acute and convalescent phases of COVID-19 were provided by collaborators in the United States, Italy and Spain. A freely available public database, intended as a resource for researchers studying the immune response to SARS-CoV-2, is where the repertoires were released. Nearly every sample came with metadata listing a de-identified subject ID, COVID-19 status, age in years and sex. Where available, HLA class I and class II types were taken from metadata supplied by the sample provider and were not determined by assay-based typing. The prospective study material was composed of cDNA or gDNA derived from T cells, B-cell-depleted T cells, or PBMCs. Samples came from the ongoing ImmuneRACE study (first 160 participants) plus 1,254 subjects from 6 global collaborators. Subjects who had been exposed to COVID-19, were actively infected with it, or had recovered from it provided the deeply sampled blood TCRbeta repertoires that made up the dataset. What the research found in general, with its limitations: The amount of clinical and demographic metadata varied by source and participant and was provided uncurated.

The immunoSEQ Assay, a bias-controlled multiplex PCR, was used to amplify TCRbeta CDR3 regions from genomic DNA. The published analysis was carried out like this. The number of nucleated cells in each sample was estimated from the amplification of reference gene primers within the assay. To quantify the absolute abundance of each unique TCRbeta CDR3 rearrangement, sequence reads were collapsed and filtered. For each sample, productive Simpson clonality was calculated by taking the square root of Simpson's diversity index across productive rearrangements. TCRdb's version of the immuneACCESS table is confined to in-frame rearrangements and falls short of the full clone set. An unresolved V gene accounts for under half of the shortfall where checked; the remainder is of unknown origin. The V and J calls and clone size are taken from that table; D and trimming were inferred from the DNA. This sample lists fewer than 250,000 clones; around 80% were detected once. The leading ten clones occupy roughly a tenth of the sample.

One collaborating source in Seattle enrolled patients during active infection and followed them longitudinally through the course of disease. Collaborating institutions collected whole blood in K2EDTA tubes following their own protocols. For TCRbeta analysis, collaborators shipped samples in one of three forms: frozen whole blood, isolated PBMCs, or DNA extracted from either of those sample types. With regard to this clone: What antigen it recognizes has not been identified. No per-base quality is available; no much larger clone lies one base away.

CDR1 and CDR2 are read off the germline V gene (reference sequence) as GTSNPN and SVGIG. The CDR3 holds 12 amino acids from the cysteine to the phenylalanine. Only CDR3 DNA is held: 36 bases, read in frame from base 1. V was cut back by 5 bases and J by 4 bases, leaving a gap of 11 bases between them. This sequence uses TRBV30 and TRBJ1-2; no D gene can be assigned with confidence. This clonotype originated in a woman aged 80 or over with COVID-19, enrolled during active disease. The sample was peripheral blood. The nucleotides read TGTGCCTGGGCAGGTAACGCCTATGGCTACACCTTC. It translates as CAWAGNAYGYTF.